The entry below gives a single T cell receptor beta chain sequence along with its context. Its antigen is unknown. The assay was immunoSEQ multiplex PCR, and TCRdb's table has in-frame clones only and misses some. This table holds 100,000 to 150,000 clones, about nine tenths found once. This record belongs to a study of T cell responses to AZD1222 COVID-19 vaccine. Study-wide results and caveats: Per reports, nearly half of all spike-specific TCRs target regions that are unmutated in variants. White British donors predominated, females outnumbered males, and clonal diversity was possibly underestimated.

The CDR3 spans 18 residues. CDR1 is MNHEY, CDR2 SVGEGT, per germline. V shed 0 bases and J 3 bases; nucleotides not matched to a gene: 13. The starting material was peripheral blood, obtained on day 0 of AZD1222 vaccination. The chain uses TRBV6-2 or TRBV6-3 and TRBJ1-1, with 7 bases lining up with TRBD1. This clonotype was sampled from an adult in good health. The CDR3 here is CASSYSREGAIGDTEAFF. The CDR3 nucleotides are TGTGCCAGCAGTTACTCGAGGGAGGGGGCGATCGGTGACACTGAAGCTTTCTTT.